This is a list of T cell receptor beta chains from one sample in a study of blood T cell repertoires in COVID-19. Generated by immunoSEQ multiplex PCR, the TCRdb table keeps only in-frame clones and is missing some. The table shows over 250,000 clones, with approximately 83% occurring only once. Sequencing input: peripheral blood. These receptors were taken from a woman aged 50 to 60 who had recovered from COVID-19. Both conserved end residues are trimmed from each CDR3. The order of the fields is CDR3 protein, clone size, J gene, V gene. Not every row has a clone size; where given, it reads once, few, many or a size class.

ASSFTGGTEAF,NA,TRBJ1-1,TRBV28
ASSPGRGSYEQY,NA,TRBJ2-7,TRBV18
ASSKTGSNYGYT,NA,TRBJ1-2,TRBV25-1
ASSQTGYEQY,NA,TRBJ2-7,TRBV7-2
ASSQDQGSYEQY,NA,TRBJ2-7,TRBV4-2
ASSLGWTPNTEAF,few,TRBJ1-1,TRBV7-9
ASTGGRGYEQY,NA,TRBJ2-7,TRBV7-9
ASSTPDRGYTEAF,NA,TRBJ1-1,TRBV18
ASSHGQGPNNEQF,NA,TRBJ2-1,TRBV4-2
ASSVEEGSLETQY,NA,TRBJ2-5,TRBV9
ASSVAGQLLYNEQF,NA,TRBJ2-1,TRBV9
ASSQGPRAYNEQF,NA,TRBJ2-1,TRBV4-1
ASSRASQETQY,NA,TRBJ2-5,TRBV18
ASTLTGGESYEQY,NA,TRBJ2-7,TRBV6-6
ASSLMGQGNTEAF,NA,TRBJ1-1,TRBV7-9
ASSLRDRAYEQY,NA,TRBJ2-7,TRBV4-3
ATSSDRSSYEQY,NA,TRBJ2-7,TRBV15
ASTRIIETGKETQY,NA,TRBJ2-5,TRBV21-1
ASSLNGAGNTIY,NA,TRBJ1-3,TRBV7-3
ASSLGVLTSYNEQF,NA,TRBJ2-1,TRBV5-1
SASILSYNEQF,NA,TRBJ2-1,TRBV20-1
ASSLSGVSGANVLT,NA,TRBJ2-6,TRBV7-2
ASSLAASGRGADTQY,NA,TRBJ2-3,TRBV7-2
ASSLVHNLQGSTDTQY,NA,TRBJ2-3,TRBV13
ASSLAGYRTDTQY,NA,TRBJ2-3,TRBV5-1
ASSSGGQGHGYT,NA,TRBJ1-2,TRBV5-6
AISEEPGTGGYEQY,NA,TRBJ2-7,TRBV10-3
ASSQDAQRSTDTQY,NA,TRBJ2-3,TRBV4-1
ARRHLATNEKLF,NA,TRBJ1-4,TRBV3-1/TRBV3-2
ASSLLGGGDTQY,NA,TRBJ2-3,TRBV5-5
ASSQDGTLIYGYT,NA,TRBJ1-2,TRBV4-1
ASTNLLAGDETQY,NA,TRBJ2-5,TRBV19
ASSPGQGSGGYT,NA,TRBJ1-2,TRBV7-9
ASSIGTGVYGELF,NA,TRBJ2-2,TRBV19
ASSRRGGWTSGSQYEQY,once,TRBJ2-7,TRBV5-6
ASTAASAGLDTQY,NA,TRBJ2-3,TRBV27
ATSDLGGTGELF,NA,TRBJ2-2,TRBV24-1
ASSAPGTGDEQF,NA,TRBJ2-1,TRBV2
ASSKDRGRLEAF,NA,TRBJ1-1,TRBV3-1/TRBV3-2
ASSHYNEQF,NA,TRBJ2-1,TRBV27
ASSPLGGAVGELF,NA,TRBJ2-2,TRBV28
ASSLIGGQGAYEQY,NA,TRBJ2-7,TRBV5-4
ASSLAGGVQY,NA,TRBJ2-4,TRBV7-9
SASRRGSGRSYEQY,NA,TRBJ2-7,TRBV20-1
ASSYSNGTVNTEAF,NA,TRBJ1-1,TRBV6-2/TRBV6-3
ASSLGGRAYNEQF,NA,TRBJ2-1,TRBV7-9
ATTLGPGEQF,NA,TRBJ2-1,TRBV25-1
ASSETRGRGNQPQH,NA,TRBJ1-5,TRBV6-1
ASSQGRASGANVLT,NA,TRBJ2-6,TRBV4-3
ASSPGTGEGETQY,few,TRBJ2-5,TRBV5-1